The source of this T cell receptor beta chain is a study of T cell responses to AZD1222 COVID-19 vaccine (dated by TCRdb to about 2021). Notes on the research overall: AZD1222 recipients whose second dose came at about 4 weeks and those whose second dose came at about 12 weeks were combined into one group, since spike-specific TCR depth and breadth did not differ between the two schedules. A total of 233 trial participants underwent TCR sequencing, of whom around 200 received two doses of AZD1222 and about 25 received two doses of the MenACWY control vaccine. Trial participants were enrolled by age into subgroups of 18-55, 56-69 and 70-plus years, and approximately 150, 30 and 60 TCR-sequenced participants, respectively, were included in these subgroups.

The sample's time point, from its label and the paper: baseline before first vaccination. Vaccinee samples came from UK trials COV001 and COV002, including a single-blind randomized controlled phase 2/3 trial of AZD1222 (ChAdOx1 nCoV-19) in healthy adults. Trial participant PBMC samples were collected at day 0 and day 28 after the second dose for TCRbeta chain sequencing. Sequences SQVTM (CDR1) and ANQGSEA (CDR2) are obtained from the germline V gene. At the junction V is shortened by 1 base and J by 2 bases; bases outside the gene matches: 7. The CDR3 numbers 15 residues from cysteine through phenylalanine. Only the CDR3 DNA stays, 45 bases, in frame from base 1. Paper-wide results and their limitations: The 56-69-year group was small, and its depth increase did not reach significance, likely because of low power. Conclusions about previously exposed vaccinees were limited because only six or seven AZD1222 recipients were SARS-CoV-2 seropositive at baseline. The whole spike protein was spanned by vaccine-associated CD4 TCRs, and dominant responses were seen in regions 160-218 and 743-854. Most participants were white British and females outnumbered males, and the authors suggested that clonal diversity may have been underestimated. Reportedly, almost half of the unique spike-specific TCRs recognized epitopes lying outside the regions that are mutated in the B.1.351 and B.1.1.7 variants. A significant rise in spike-specific TCR breadth and depth was observed after two AZD1222 doses relative to day 0 and relative to MenACWY recipients. Because no samples from the day 14 peak response were available, repertoires could be characterized only after the peak T cell response.

With respect to this clone: Its binding antigen is unknown. One base away there is no much larger clone; base qualities are not given.

The CDR3 regions of human TCRbeta chains were analyzed by immunosequencing. In the paper's pipeline: Repertoire TCRs were checked for matches against a reference library of SARS-CoV-2-specific TCRs that had been generated using the MIRA antigen-specificity platform. Breadth meant the fraction of unique TCRs that were SARS-CoV-2-associated, whereas depth meant the fraction of total T cells that were SARS-CoV-2-associated. Each spike-specific TCR was assigned to its reactive spike region and to a CD4 or CD8 class using the MIRA data. Log10-transformed breadth and depth values were compared by one-way ANOVA with Sidak's multiple comparisons tests. Drawn from immuneACCESS, this table holds only the in-frame rearrangements with V and J called that TCRdb kept. Clones are partly lost; checked studies trace under half to an unresolved V gene and leave the rest unexplained. The V and J calls and clone size were taken over from that table, and D and trimming were inferred from the DNA. For this sample the table gives about 140,000 clones, of which about 86% were detected only once. The top ten constitute around 3.6% of the sample.

The sequenced sample was peripheral blood, obtained on day 0 of AZD1222 vaccination. This sequence uses TRBV29-1 and TRBJ2-7, with 8 bases aligning to TRBD2. The TCR sequence derives from an adult in good health. The sequence in DNA is TGCAGCGTTGAAGTCGAACTAGCGGCCACCTACGAGCAGTACTTC. Its coded protein is CSVEVELAATYEQYF.